The 22 T cell receptor beta chains below come from one sample, sequenced in a study of PD-1 blockade in classical Hodgkin lymphoma (dated by TCRdb to 2020 to 2022). What the time point label conveys for this sample: cycle 4 day 1 (C4D1), after more than 5 weeks of nivolumab. All trial patients had relapsed after autologous stem cell transplantation, with cohorts A, B and C differing in prior brentuximab vedotin exposure. Libraries were prepared through the immunoSEQ multiplex PCR assay. In its TCRdb copy, this immuneACCESS table keeps in-frame sequences only and misses some clones. Where compared with another copy, unresolved V genes explain less than half of these, and the others have no known cause. Recorded for this sample are 21,000 or so clones; 75% to 90% of them occurred a single time. The biggest ten clones account for about an eighth of the sample. Source: peripheral blood mononuclear cells (PBMCs), taken before the fourth cycle of nivolumab. These receptors all come from a human donor with classical Hodgkin lymphoma.

This clone was picked up one time. The chain uses TRBV5-1 and TRBJ1-1, with a tentative D call TRBD1 (6 bases). This CDR3 contains 14 residues. V lost 0 bases, J lost 6 bases, and 12 bases lay in between. Germline V lookup: CDR1 SGHRS, CDR2 YFSETQ. CDR3 residues: CASSLEGVGSEAFF. CDR3 sequence (DNA): TGCGCCAGCAGCTTGGAGGGGGTTGGCTCTGAAGCTTTCTTT. The complete variable domain, with remaining parts taken from reference TRBV5-1 and TRBJ1-1, reads KAGVTQTPRYLIKTRGQQVTLSCSPISGHRSVSWYQQTPGQGLQFLFEYFSETQRNKGNFPGRFSGRQFSNSRSEMNVSTLELGDSALYLCASSLEGVGSEAFFGQGTRLTVV.

V usage is TRBV11-3 and J usage is TRBJ1-6, with 7 bases fitting TRBD1. The CDR3 has 15 amino acids. V lost 2 bases and J lost 3; bases outside the gene matches: 1. The germline V gene has CDR1 SGHNT and CDR2 YENEEA. The CDR3 protein is CASSLRQGYNSPLHF. CDR3 coding DNA: TGTGCCAGCAGCTTAAGACAGGGCTATAATTCACCCCTCCACTTT.

The J gene is TRBJ2-1, the V gene TRBV10-3, with TRBD2 identical over 11 bases. The junction had 6 bases not matched to a gene; V was cut back by 6 bases and J by 8 bases. Germline V lookup: CDR1 ENHRY, CDR2 SYGVKD. The CDR3 extends over 14 amino acids. CDR3 sequence reads: CAIRAGTSGDEQFF. Here the CDR3 DNA reads TGTGCCATCAGAGCCGGGACTAGCGGCGATGAGCAGTTCTTC.

V and J are TRBV9 and TRBJ2-1; 11 bases map to TRBD2. This CDR3 comprises 15 residues. The germline gives CDR1 SGDLS, CDR2 YYNGEE. The J segment lost 7 bases and the V segment lost 4 bases, leaving 7 bases of the junction unmatched. The CDR3: CASSTIAGGPNEQFF. The DNA for the CDR3 is TGTGCCAGCAGCACCATAGCGGGAGGGCCGAATGAGCAGTTCTTC.

This rearrangement joins TRBV18 to TRBJ1-6, with D perhaps matching TRBD1 (5 bases). V shed 4 bases and J shed 10 bases, with 17 bases lying between them. Germline CDR1 and CDR2: KGHSH and LQKENI. The CDR3 extends over 15 amino acids. The CDR3 DNA follows: TGTGCCAGCTCACAGTACATGGACACAGGATCACCCCTCCACTTT. It encodes CASSQYMDTGSPLHF.

The genes are TRBV6-6 and TRBJ2-7; TRBD1 agrees at 10 bases. The CDR3 length is 16 residues. Trimming removed 1 base from V and 1 base from J; junction bases left unmatched: 4. Germline V gene data show CDR1 as MNHNY and CDR2 as SVGAGI (reference sequence). The CDR3 is CASSYWGQGMSYEQYF. The CDR3 DNA is TGTGCCAGCAGTTACTGGGGACAGGGGATGTCCTACGAGCAGTACTTC.

This clone was seen a single time. The V call is TRBV28, the J call TRBJ2-1; 12 positions match TRBD2. This CDR3 spans 19 amino acids. Germline V gene lookup returns CDR1 MDHEN and CDR2 SYDVKM. V lost 2 bases, J lost 1 base, and 9 bases stayed unmatched. As DNA, the CDR3 is TGTGCCAGCAGTTTAGGTCCTAGCGGGGGGGCCCGTTCCTACAATGAGCAGTTCTTC. Encoded protein: CASSLGPSGGARSYNEQFF.

The rearrangement uses TRBV7-9 and TRBJ1-2, with a possible D match to TRBD1 (6 bases). V lost 6 bases and J lost 3, with 20 bases in between. This CDR3 has 16 residues. Germline V lookup: CDR1 SEHNR, CDR2 FQNEAQ (reference sequence). The CDR3 DNA reads as TGTGCCAGCAGTTCAGTTTGGACGGAGGGGGACTATGGCTACACCTTC. Translation gives CASSSVWTEGDYGYTF. The whole variable domain, filled in from reference TRBV7-9 and TRBJ1-2, reads DTGVSQNPRHKITKRGQNVTFRCDPISEHNRLYWYRQTLGQGPEFLTYFQNEAQLEKSRLLSDRFSAERPKGSFSTLEIQRTEQGDSAMYLCASSSVWTEGDYGYTFGSGTRLTVV.

The rearrangement joins TRBV10-3 to TRBJ2-5; D unresolved. With 3 bases removed from V and 0 bases from J, the gap between germline ends came to 8 bases. Germline V gene lookup returns CDR1 ENHRY and CDR2 SYGVKD. This CDR3 is 14 amino acids long. The CDR3 protein is CAISDGRNQETQYF. In DNA form, the CDR3 reads TGTGCCATCAGTGATGGGCGGAACCAAGAGACCCAGTACTTC.

The chain combines TRBV18 with TRBJ1-2; 9 nucleotides agree with TRBD1. The germline CDR1 and CDR2 sequences are KGHSH and LQKENI. J gave up 8 bases and V 3 bases, and 4 bases lay outside the gene matches. The CDR3 contains 13 residues. CDR3 region: CASSPSGTGGYTF. Here the CDR3 DNA reads TGTGCCAGCTCACCCTCCGGGACAGGGGGCTACACCTTC.

This chain connects TRBV7-3 to TRBJ2-1; TRBD2 agrees at 10 bases. V shed 5 bases, J shed 6 bases, and the junction held 7 bases outside the gene matches. The CDR3 consists of 15 residues. Germline V CDR1 and CDR2: SGHTA, FQGTGA. The CDR3 coding sequence is TGTGCCAGCAGCCTTCAGCGGGGGGGCCCCAATGAGCAGTTCTTC. This codes for CASSLQRGGPNEQFF. The entire variable domain, with the rest obtained from reference TRBV7-3 and TRBJ2-1, is as follows: GAGVSQTPSNKVTEKGKYVELRCDPISGHTALYWYRQSLGQGPEFLIYFQGTGAADDSGLPNDRFFAVRPEGSVSTLKIQRTERGDSAVYLCASSLQRGGPNEQFFGPGTRLTVL.

The chain is built from TRBV4-3 and TRBJ1-1; D possibly corresponds to TRBD1 (5 bases). Trimming cost V 5 bases and J 4 bases, with 17 bases left between them. Germline CDR1 reads LGHNA; CDR2 reads YSLEER. The CDR3 is made up of 15 amino acids. The CDR3 nucleotides read TGCGCCAGCAGCATCAATTTCGACAGTGTCACTGAAGCTTTCTTT. Translating gives CASSINFDSVTEAFF.

This rearrangement joins TRBV19 to TRBJ2-7; D is undetermined. Germline CDR1 is LNHDA and CDR2 is SQIVND (reference sequence). The CDR3 is 15 amino acids. V was shortened by 0 bases and J by 3 bases, with 12 bases between the two germline ends. The CDR3 sequence: CASSIDVHQDYEQYF. Here the CDR3 DNA reads TGTGCCAGTAGTATAGACGTTCACCAAGACTACGAGCAGTACTTC.

The chain has TRBV6-1 and TRBJ1-1, with D maybe TRBD1 (6 bases). This CDR3 contains 12 residues. V shed 2 bases and J shed 12 bases, with 13 bases lying between them. Germline values: CDR1 MNHNS, CDR2 SASEGT. The CDR3 region has the DNA TGTGCCAGCAGTGAAACAGGGAGGTTACCTTTCTTT. This gives the protein CASSETGRLPFF.

This chain joins TRBV6-5 and TRBJ1-6, with a possible D match to TRBD1 (5 bases). This CDR3 contains 15 residues. The germline V gene encodes CDR1 MNHEY and CDR2 SVGAGI. V lost 2 bases to trimming and J lost 2 bases, with 7 bases between them. CDR3 amino acids: CASSYRGAYNSPLHF. The DNA for the CDR3 is TGTGCCAGCAGTTACAGAGGGGCCTATAATTCACCCCTCCACTTT.

Only one count was recorded for this clone. The chain joins TRBV10-3 to TRBJ2-2, with D maybe TRBD1 (5 bases). In germline, CDR1 is ENHRY, CDR2 SYGVKD. This CDR3 is 14 amino acids long. Trimming took 6 bases from V and 3 from J, leaving 11 bases between them. CDR3 in amino acids: CAISEQGDTGELFF. CDR3 DNA sequence: TGTGCCATCAGCGAGCAGGGCGACACCGGGGAGCTGTTTTTT.

The chain carries TRBV2 and TRBJ2-2; D call uncertain. Germline CDR1 and CDR2: SNHLY and FYNNEI. V dropped 7 bases and J dropped 1 base, with 7 bases sitting between them. The length of the CDR3 is 13 residues. CDR3 loop: CASNPGNTGELFF. The CDR3 DNA follows: TGTGCCAGCAACCCAGGGAACACCGGGGAGCTGTTTTTT.

The rearrangement links TRBV4-1 to TRBJ1-2; D possibly corresponds to TRBD1 (5 bases). Germline V lookup: CDR1 MGHRA, CDR2 YSYEKL. The CDR3 contains 18 residues. The V end lost 1 base, the J end lost 3 bases, and 21 bases lay between the germline ends. The CDR3 nucleotides read TGCGCCAGCAGCCAAGTAATTTACAGGAAGGAAGTCGACTATGGCTACACCTTC. Its protein is CASSQVIYRKEVDYGYTF.

This sequence joins TRBV28 and TRBJ2-3; 7 bases map to TRBD1. CDR3 length: 17 residues. The V and J ends lost 4 bases and 1 base, in that order; junction bases with no gene match: 11. Germline-derived CDR1 and CDR2 are MDHEN and SYDVKM. Here the CDR3 reads CASSSPSTGIGTDTQYF. CDR3 bases: TGTGCCAGCAGTTCACCCTCGACAGGGATTGGCACAGATACGCAGTATTTT.

This rearrangement joins TRBV28 to TRBJ2-7; possible D gene TRBD2, 5 bases. The CDR3 totals 14 residues. Germline-derived CDR1 and CDR2 are MDHEN and SYDVKM. The germline V and J ends were trimmed by 2 bases and 1 base, with 9 bases remaining between them. The CDR3 loop is CASSLLGESYEQYF. CDR3 DNA sequence: TGTGCCAGCAGTTTACTCGGGGAATCCTACGAGCAGTACTTC. The complete variable domain, with remaining parts taken from reference TRBV28 and TRBJ2-7, reads DVKVTQSSRYLVKRTGEKVFLECVQDMDHENMFWYRQDPGLGLRLIYFSYDVKMKEKGDIPEGYSVSREKKERFSLILESASTNQTSMYLCASSLLGESYEQYFGPGTRLTVT.

The V call is TRBV29-1, the J call TRBJ1-1; 7 bases agree with TRBD1. The CDR3 runs to 10 residues. CDR1 is SQVTM, CDR2 ANQGSEA, per germline. V trimming: 7 bases; J trimming: 8 bases; junction bases outside the gene matches: 4. CDR3 sequence: CSGETGEAFF. In DNA, the CDR3 is TGCAGCGGTGAGACAGGGGAAGCTTTCTTT.

The V and J genes are TRBV27 and TRBJ2-7; D is uncertain. This CDR3 contains 13 residues. Germline CDR1 is MNHEY and CDR2 is SMNVEV (reference sequence). The V end lost 9 bases, the J end lost 0 bases, and 12 bases lay between the germline ends. CDR3 residues: CASRGASSYEQYF. In nucleotides, the CDR3 is TGTGCCAGTAGAGGAGCATCCTCCTACGAGCAGTACTTC.